Listed below are T cell receptor beta chains from one sample, sequenced in a study of CD8+ T cells in alopecia areata. Some clones are missing from TCRdb's copy, which holds only in-frame ones; the method was immunoSEQ multiplex PCR. The sample has some 150,000 clones, just over 65% seen once. Source: CD8+ T cells sorted from blood, taken at week 0. The receptors derive from a human donor with alopecia areata. CDR3s include the opening cysteine and the closing phenylalanine or tryptophan. The listing skips clone size in some rows; elsewhere it reads once, few, many or a size class.

>TRBV7-8|NA|13
CASSLGLPVEQYF
>TRBV4-2|few|15
CASRTSGGATDTQYF
>TRBV2|few|12
CASVSSPSEQYF
>TRBV30|NA|13
CAWDQGNDYEQYF
>TRBV13|NA|15
CASSIRQVPSYEQYF
>TRBV9|NA|16
CASSGGLAGGIGELFF
>TRBV30|NA|12
CAWEERNTEAFF
>TRBV5-6|NA|12
CASSKYNSPLHF
>TRBV7-6|NA|14
CASSLSGGGPEAFF
>TRBV19|NA|16
CASSGDTGGTNQPQHF
>TRBV5-1|NA|14
CASSLVLGTDTQYF
>TRBV2|NA|14
CASSEGFIQETQYF
>TRBV30|NA|12
CAWTPGNEKLFF
>TRBV25-1|few|14
CASSPGDGPYEQYF
>TRBV5-1|few|11
CASSASYEQYF
>TRBV29-1|NA|12
CSVTGGDYGYTF
>TRBV9|NA|16
CASSSSGSSGANVLTF
>TRBV19|NA|13
CASKRDRATEAFF
>TRBV27|NA|13
CASSFGGVDEQYF
>TRBV10-3|NA|15
CAISESSGSTDTQYF